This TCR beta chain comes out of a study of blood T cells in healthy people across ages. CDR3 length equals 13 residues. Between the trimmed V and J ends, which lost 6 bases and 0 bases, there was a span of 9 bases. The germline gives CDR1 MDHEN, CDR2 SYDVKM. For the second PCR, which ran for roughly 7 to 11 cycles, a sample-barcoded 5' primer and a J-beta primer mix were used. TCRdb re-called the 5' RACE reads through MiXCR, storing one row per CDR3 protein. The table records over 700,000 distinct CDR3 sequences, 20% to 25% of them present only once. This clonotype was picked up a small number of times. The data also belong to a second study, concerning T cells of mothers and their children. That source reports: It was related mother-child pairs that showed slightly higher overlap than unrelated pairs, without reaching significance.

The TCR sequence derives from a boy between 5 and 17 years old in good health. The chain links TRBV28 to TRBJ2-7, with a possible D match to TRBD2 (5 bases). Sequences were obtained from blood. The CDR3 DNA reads TGTGCCAGCAGGGGAGCGGCCTCCTACGAGCAGTACTTC. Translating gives CASRGAASYEQYF.